Presented here are 31 T cell receptor beta chains from one specimen sequenced in a study of neurological immune-mediated disorders. This sample's time point: longitudinal time-point 1 (baseline). TCRdb independently ran MiXCR on the 5' RACE reads; one entry per CDR3 protein. Of some 54,000 distinct CDR3 sequences in the sample, roughly 10% were seen once. The sequencing input was PBMCs. These TCRs come from a male donor with HTLV-1-associated myelopathy (HAM/TSP).

This clonotype has at least ten counts. The chain combines TRBV5-1 with TRBJ1-1; D remains unclear. Germline CDR1 is SGHRS and CDR2 is YFSETQ. The CDR3 sequence is 13 residues long. Trimming removed 7 bases from V and 1 base from J, with 11 bases in between. The CDR3 loop reads CASRLQSNTEAFF. The CDR3 DNA reads TGCGCCAGCCGCCTTCAGTCGAACACTGAAGCTTTCTTT.

This clonotype was detected many times. The chain combines TRBV11-1 with TRBJ2-3; D possibly corresponds to TRBD2 (6 bases). V lost 0 bases, J lost 0 bases, and 7 bases lay in between. This CDR3 is built from 15 residues. Germline-derived CDR1 and CDR2 are SGHAT and FQDESV (reference sequence). The CDR3 nucleotides are TGTGCCAGCAGCTTAGCGCGGGGTAGCACAGATACGCAGTATTTT. It encodes CASSLARGSTDTQYF.

This clonotype was detected many times. This rearrangement joins TRBV5-1 to TRBJ2-1, with TRBD2 identical over 8 bases. With V trimmed by 3 bases and J by 5 bases, 10 bases remained unmatched. The CDR3 is 16 amino acids. Germline V gene data show CDR1 as SGHRS and CDR2 as YFSETQ. CDR3: CASSYFTGGLNNEQFF. CDR3 bases: TGCGCCAGCAGCTATTTCACGGGGGGGCTGAACAATGAGCAGTTCTTC.

This clonotype was observed at least ten times. J is TRBJ1-1 and V is TRBV24-1; possibly TRBD1 for D (6 bases). The germline V gene encodes CDR1 KGHDR and CDR2 SFDVKD. Trimming took off 6 bases at V and 0 bases at J, with 7 bases between the two ends. The CDR3 totals 13 residues. This CDR3 reads CATSPGVNTEAFF. CDR3 sequence (DNA): TGTGCCACCAGTCCAGGGGTGAACACTGAAGCTTTCTTT.

This clonotype was observed many times. The chain links TRBV5-1 to TRBJ1-6; perhaps TRBD1 as D (6 bases). Germline loops: CDR1 SGHRS, CDR2 YFSETQ. The CDR3 loop spans 15 amino acids. V was trimmed by 0 bases and J by 7 bases, leaving 11 bases between them. CDR3 in DNA: TGCGCCAGCAGCTTGGCCGGGACACAAAATTCACCCCTCCACTTT. Its protein is CASSLAGTQNSPLHF.

This clonotype has a handful of counts. The rearrangement joins TRBV12-3 or TRBV12-4 to TRBJ2-7; 7 positions match TRBD1. V lost 6 bases and J lost 0; bases outside the gene matches: 8. The CDR3 contains 15 residues. The DNA of the CDR3 is TGTGCCAGCAGCTTAAGGGCAGGGGGCTCCTACGAGCAGTACTTC. It translates to CASSLRAGGSYEQYF.

This clonotype was observed many times. This rearrangement joins TRBV10-3 to TRBJ2-3; TRBD1 matches 7 bases. The germline CDR1 and CDR2 sequences are ENHRY and SYGVKD. The J segment lost 1 base and the V segment lost 10 bases, leaving 5 bases of the junction unmatched. The CDR3 loop spans 13 amino acids. The CDR3 DNA follows: TGTGCCACAAGGGACAGAGGCACAGATACGCAGTATTTT. Translating it yields CATRDRGTDTQYF.

This clonotype was counted many times. The genes are TRBV7-2 and TRBJ1-2, with D uncertain. The V gene's germline CDR1 is SGHTA and CDR2 FQGNSA. V lost 5 bases to trimming and J lost 8 bases, with 15 bases between them. The CDR3 covers 13 residues. This CDR3 is CASSLTDGRGYTF. In nucleotides, the CDR3 is TGTGCCAGCAGCCTAACCGACGGGAGGGGCTACACCTTC.

This clonotype was detected only a few times. This sequence may be a read error, since a much larger clone differs from it by one base. J is TRBJ2-1 and V is TRBV6-2 or TRBV6-3; 9 nucleotides match TRBD2. V dropped 7 bases and J dropped 6; count of bases not matched to a gene: 4. The CDR3 totals 13 residues. Germline V lookup: CDR1 MNHEY, CDR2 SVGEGT. The CDR3 region has the DNA TGTGCCAGCAAATTGCGGGGGGGCAATGAGCAGTTCTTC. Translated, it gives CASKLRGGNEQFF.

This clonotype was detected ten times or more. The chain has TRBV29-1 and TRBJ2-2, with D perhaps being TRBD1 or TRBD2 (6 bases each). The V gene lost 0 bases and the J gene lost 4 bases, with 12 bases spanning the gap. The CDR3 covers 15 residues. The germline V gene encodes CDR1 SQVTM and CDR2 ANQGSEA. The CDR3, as DNA: TGCAGCGTTGAAGATTCGGGGGCGGGCACCGGGGAGCTGTTTTTT. It is translated as CSVEDSGAGTGELFF.

This clonotype appeared many times. The chain recombines TRBV5-1 with TRBJ2-5; possibly TRBD2 for D (7 bases). The V end lost 4 bases, the J end lost 3 bases, and 13 bases lay between the germline ends. The germline gives CDR1 SGHRS, CDR2 YFSETQ. The CDR3 sequence is 14 residues long. CDR3 in DNA: TGCGCCAGCAGCCCACAGGGAGGGGAAGAGACCCAGTACTTC. Amino acids: CASSPQGGEETQYF.

This clonotype was picked up many times. CDR3 in DNA: TGTGCCAGCAGCTTAGTAAGGAGTAGTCTTATCAATGAGCAGTTCTTC. It encodes CASSLVRSSLINEQFF. The chain links TRBV7-9 to TRBJ2-1; D is undetermined. V was trimmed by 1 base and J by 6 bases, leaving 16 bases between them. The CDR3 is 16 amino acids. The germline V gene encodes CDR1 SEHNR and CDR2 FQNEAQ (reference sequence).

This clonotype has ten or more counts. In nucleotides, the CDR3 is TGTGCCAGCAGTGGGGTGACAGGGATCGGACGATCTGGGGCCAACGTCCTGACTTTC. Protein sequence: CASSGVTGIGRSGANVLTF. V gene TRBV25-1 combines with J gene TRBJ2-6; TRBD1 agrees at 7 bases. The germline V gene encodes CDR1 MGHDK and CDR2 SYGVNS. Trimming took 4 bases from V and 1 from J; bases not matched to a gene: 13. The CDR3 runs to 19 residues.

This clonotype appeared many times. No DNA is shown, since the ends of the CDR3 on it are uncertain; the CDR3 is the one TCRdb lists. The chain carries TRBV7-2 and TRBJ1-1; the tabulated D call, TRBD1, remains unverified against the DNA. The germline V gene encodes CDR1 SGHTA and CDR2 FQGNSA. The CDR3 totals 17 residues, both ends included. CDR3 amino acids: CASSLDRGLSLDTEAFF.

This clonotype turned up a few times. The rearrangement uses TRBV3-2 and TRBJ2-7; the D call in the table, TRBD1, was not verified against the DNA. TRBV3-2 is classified as a pseudogene. The CDR3 loop spans 16 amino acids. The CDR3 loop is CASSQDLGGRFYEQYF. The CDR3 nucleotides are TGTGCCAGCAGCCAAGATTTGGGGGGACGGTTCTACGAGCAGTACTTC.

The table lists this clonotype with many counts. The J gene is TRBJ1-2, the V gene TRBV7-9, with D possibly matching TRBD1 (5 bases). Germline CDR1 reads SEHNR; CDR2 reads FQNEAQ (reference sequence). V dropped 5 bases and J dropped 6 bases, with 22 bases sitting between them. CDR3 length equals 16 residues. DNA of the CDR3: TGTGCCAGCAGCGCAGGGCAGCCACCCTTGAGAAATGGCTACACCTTC. It specifies CASSAGQPPLRNGYTF.

This clonotype was counted many times. The chain recombines TRBV6-1 with TRBJ1-1; no reliable D call. Germline lookup yields CDR1 MNHNS and CDR2 SASEGT. Trimming pared 3 bases from V and 0 bases from J, leaving 5 bases between. The CDR3 loop spans 13 amino acids. CDR3 in DNA: TGTGCCAGCAGTGACAGAATGAACACTGAAGCTTTCTTT. It translates to CASSDRMNTEAFF.

This clonotype has a count of ten or more. V is TRBV3-1 and J is TRBJ1-5; no definite D call. Germline CDR1 reads LGHDT; CDR2 reads YNNKEL (reference sequence). V was shortened by 0 bases and J by 7 bases, with 4 bases between the two germline ends. CDR3 length equals 12 residues. CDR3 nucleotides: TGTGCCAGCAGCCAAGATAAACAGCCCCAGCATTTT. As protein: CASSQDKQPQHF.

This clonotype has ten or more counts. The genes are TRBV7-8 and TRBJ2-7; D unresolved. This CDR3 is built from 13 residues. V was clipped by 4 bases and J by 6 bases, with 13 bases between them. CDR1 and CDR2 from the germline V gene are SGHVS and FQNEAQ. The CDR3, as DNA: TGTGCCAGCAGCTATAGGTCTCTCTCCGAGCAGTACTTC. Protein product: CASSYRSLSEQYF.

This clonotype came up many times. This chain links TRBV1 with TRBJ1-2; the table calls TRBD1, which could not be checked here. TRBV1 is a known pseudogene. CDR3 length: 17 amino acids. Here the CDR3 reads CTSSQEGDRRGPDGYTF. DNA for the CDR3: TGCACCAGCAGCCAAGAAGGAGATAGAAGGGGGCCAGATGGCTACACCTTC.

This clonotype was observed at least ten times. The V call is TRBV4-1, the J call TRBJ2-2; TRBD2 might be the D (5 bases). The CDR3 runs to 14 residues. The V gene's germline CDR1 is MGHRA and CDR2 YSYEKL. V was pared by 4 bases and J by 5 bases, with 11 bases between. DNA for the CDR3: TGCGCCAGCAGCCGCCCACTAGGAACCGGGGAGCTGTTTTTT. Its protein is CASSRPLGTGELFF.

On this clonotype itself: The junction differs from germline at one of its ends, possibly a read error. The chain couples TRBV2 to TRBJ2-4, with D perhaps assigned TRBD1 or TRBD2 (5 bases each). The CDR3 has 14 amino acids. Germline CDR1 is SNHLY and CDR2 is FYNNEI. The CDR3 coding sequence is TGTACCAGCAGTGAAGAAGGGACCCGGCCCATTCAGTACTTC. Its translation: CTSSEEGTRPIQYF.

This clonotype was recorded many times. This sequence joins TRBV18 and TRBJ2-1, with TRBD1 as a possible D gene (6 bases). Germline V CDR1 and CDR2: KGHSH, LQKENI. V gave up 3 bases and J gave up 0 bases, with 15 bases separating them. The CDR3 is made up of 17 amino acids. This chain's CDR3 is CASSPLPTGSSYNEQFF. Written as DNA, the CDR3 is TGTGCCAGCTCACCCCTACCGACAGGTAGCTCCTACAATGAGCAGTTCTTC.

This clonotype showed up many times. V is TRBV7-9 and J is TRBJ2-3, with 9 bases matching TRBD2. CDR1 is SEHNR and CDR2 is FQNEAQ in the germline V gene (reference sequence). V trimming: 5 bases; J trimming: 0 bases; junction bases outside the gene matches: 9. The CDR3 consists of 17 residues. The CDR3 loop reads CASSKAGGISSTDTQYF. In nucleotides, the CDR3 is TGTGCCAGCAGCAAAGCGGGGGGTATTTCTAGCACAGATACGCAGTATTTT.

This clonotype was observed many times. CDR3 sequence (DNA): TGCAGTGCCGCACAGGGGGCGAAGGGAAACACCATATATTTT. Protein sequence: CSAAQGAKGNTIYF. V usage is TRBV20-1 and J usage is TRBJ1-3, with 9 bases fitting TRBD1. CDR3 length equals 14 residues. V was clipped by 6 bases and J by 4 bases; unmatched bases: 7. The germline V gene encodes CDR1 DFQATT and CDR2 SNEGSKA (reference sequence).

This clonotype was detected ten times or more. The chain joins TRBV7-9 to TRBJ2-7; 7 bases agree with TRBD1. Germline V gene lookup returns CDR1 SEHNR and CDR2 FQNEAQ (reference sequence). This CDR3 is 14 amino acids long. The V gene end was trimmed by 8 bases and the J gene end by 3 bases; junction bases not matched to a gene: 10. The CDR3 DNA reads as TGTGCCAGCGGTATAACAGGGGTGAGCTACGAGCAGTACTTC. Encoded protein: CASGITGVSYEQYF.

This clonotype came up many times. The V and J genes are TRBV5-1 and TRBJ2-5, with D unresolved. V lost 0 bases to trimming and J lost 3 bases, with 3 bases between them. From germline, CDR1 is SGHRS and CDR2 YFSETQ. The CDR3 totals 12 residues. The CDR3 here is CASSLAKETQYF. In DNA, the CDR3 is TGCGCCAGCAGCTTGGCCAAAGAGACCCAGTACTTC.

This clonotype was seen repeatedly, ten times or more. The chain links TRBV10-3 to TRBJ2-7, with a weak D call TRBD2 (6 bases). CDR1 and CDR2 (germline): ENHRY, SYGVKD. The germline V and J ends were trimmed by 4 bases and 7 bases, with 17 bases remaining between them. CDR3 length: 14 amino acids. The CDR3 nucleotides are TGTGCCATCAGTGGTGGGACTGTATCCTGGGAGCAGTACTTC. Translating it yields CAISGGTVSWEQYF.

This clonotype occurred many times. This sequence joins TRBV20-1 and TRBJ1-2, with 7 bases aligning to TRBD1. Looked up from germline, CDR1 is DFQATT and CDR2 is SNEGSKA (reference sequence). The ends lost 6 bases at V and 7 bases at J; junction bases unmatched: 11. This CDR3 spans 13 amino acids. CDR3 nucleotides: TGCAGTGCCCCGAAGCAGGGGGAGGGTGGCTACACCTTC. Amino acid sequence: CSAPKQGEGGYTF.

This CDR3 reads CASSRLSRGNTGELFF. CDR3 DNA: TGTGCCAGCAGCCGACTTAGCAGGGGGAACACCGGGGAGCTGTTTTTT. The genes are TRBV7-2 and TRBJ2-2, with D possibly matching TRBD1 (6 bases). The CDR3 consists of 16 residues. Germline loops: CDR1 SGHTA, CDR2 FQGNSA. The V and J ends lost 5 bases and 1 base respectively, with 14 bases between them.

This clonotype turned up a few times. V and J are TRBV18 and TRBJ2-5; perhaps TRBD2 as D (6 bases). This CDR3 spans 13 amino acids. Germline V gene data show CDR1 as KGHSH and CDR2 as LQKENI. V dropped 3 bases and J dropped 6 bases, with 11 bases sitting between them. The CDR3: CASSPERAQTQYF. CDR3 bases: TGTGCCAGCTCACCGGAGCGGGCCCAGACCCAGTACTTC.